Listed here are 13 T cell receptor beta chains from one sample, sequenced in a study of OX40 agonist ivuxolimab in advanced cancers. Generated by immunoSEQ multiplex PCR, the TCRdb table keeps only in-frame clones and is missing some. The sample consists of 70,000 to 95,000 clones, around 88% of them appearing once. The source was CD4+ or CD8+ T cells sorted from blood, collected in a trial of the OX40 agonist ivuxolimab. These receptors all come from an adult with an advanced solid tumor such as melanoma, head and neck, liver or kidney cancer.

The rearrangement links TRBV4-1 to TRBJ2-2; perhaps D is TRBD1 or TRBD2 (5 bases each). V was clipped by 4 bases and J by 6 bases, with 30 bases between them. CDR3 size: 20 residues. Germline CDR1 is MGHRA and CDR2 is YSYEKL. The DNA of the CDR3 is TGCGCCAGCAGCCCCTCGGGACGGCCAGTTCAGCGAGGATACCCCGGGGAGCTGTTTTTT. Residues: CASSPSGRPVQRGYPGELFF.

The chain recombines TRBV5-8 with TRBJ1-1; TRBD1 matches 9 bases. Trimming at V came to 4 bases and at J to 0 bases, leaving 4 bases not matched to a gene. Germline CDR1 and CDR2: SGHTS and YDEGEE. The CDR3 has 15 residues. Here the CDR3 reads CASSIGQGMNTEAFF. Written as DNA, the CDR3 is TGTGCCAGCAGCATTGGACAGGGGATGAACACTGAAGCTTTCTTT.

CDR3 protein: CASSTPGDNQPQHF. The CDR3 DNA follows: TGTGCCAGCAGTACACCTGGGGATAATCAGCCCCAGCATTTT. The genes are TRBV6-1 and TRBJ1-5; D remains ambiguous. Looked up from germline, CDR1 is MNHNS and CDR2 is SASEGT. V lost 5 bases to trimming and J lost 4 bases, with 12 bases between them. The CDR3 is made up of 14 amino acids.

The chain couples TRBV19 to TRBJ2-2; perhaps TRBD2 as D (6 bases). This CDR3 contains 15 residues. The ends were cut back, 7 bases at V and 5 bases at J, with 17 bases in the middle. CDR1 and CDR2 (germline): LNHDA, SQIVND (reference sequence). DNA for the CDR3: TGTGCCAGTACCATAGGAGGGAGGAGGACCGGGGAGCTGTTTTTT. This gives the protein CASTIGGRRTGELFF.

The CDR3 region is CASSREPTYEQYF. For the CDR3, the DNA is TGCGCCAGCAGCAGGGAACCAACCTACGAGCAGTACTTC. The chain has TRBV5-1 and TRBJ2-7; D not certain. With 4 bases removed from V and 2 bases from J, the gap between germline ends came to 10 bases. CDR1 and CDR2 from the germline V gene are SGHRS and YFSETQ. This CDR3 region has 13 residues.

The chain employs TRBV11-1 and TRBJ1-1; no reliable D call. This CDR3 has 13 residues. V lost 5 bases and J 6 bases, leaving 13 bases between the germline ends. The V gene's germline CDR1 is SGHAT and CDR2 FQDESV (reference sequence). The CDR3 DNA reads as TGTGCCAGCAGCGAGAGCCTAGCGGCTGAAGCTTTCTTT. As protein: CASSESLAAEAFF.

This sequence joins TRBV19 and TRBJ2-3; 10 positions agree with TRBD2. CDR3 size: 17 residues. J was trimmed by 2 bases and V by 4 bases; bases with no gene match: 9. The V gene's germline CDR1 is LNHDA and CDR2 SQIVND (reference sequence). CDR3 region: CASSRAYTSGNTDTQYF. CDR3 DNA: TGTGCCAGTAGTAGGGCATATACTAGCGGGAACACAGATACGCAGTATTTT.

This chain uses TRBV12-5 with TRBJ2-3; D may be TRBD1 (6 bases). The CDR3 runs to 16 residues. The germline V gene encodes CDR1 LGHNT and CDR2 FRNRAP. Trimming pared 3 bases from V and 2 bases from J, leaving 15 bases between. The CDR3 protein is CASGLGTTGSTDTQYF. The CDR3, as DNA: TGTGCTAGTGGTTTAGGGACAACTGGGTCCACAGATACGCAGTATTTT.

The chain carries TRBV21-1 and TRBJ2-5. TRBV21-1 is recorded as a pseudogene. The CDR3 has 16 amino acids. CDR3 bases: TGTGCCAGCAGCAAACTTCCGGGGGCCATGGGGGAGACCCAGTACTTC. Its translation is CASSKLPGAMGETQYF.

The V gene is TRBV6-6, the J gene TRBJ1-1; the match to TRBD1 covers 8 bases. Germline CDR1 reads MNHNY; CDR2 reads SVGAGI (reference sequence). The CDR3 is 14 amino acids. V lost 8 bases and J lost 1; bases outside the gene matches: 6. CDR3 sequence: CASLMDRANTEAFF. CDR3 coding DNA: TGTGCCAGCCTAATGGACAGGGCGAACACTGAAGCTTTCTTT.

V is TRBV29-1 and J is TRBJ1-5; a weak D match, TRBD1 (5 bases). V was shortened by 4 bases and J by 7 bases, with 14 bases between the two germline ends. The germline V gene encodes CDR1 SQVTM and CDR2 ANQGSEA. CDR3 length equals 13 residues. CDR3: CSVGGGRNQPQHF. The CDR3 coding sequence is TGCAGCGTTGGGGGGGGGAGGAACCAGCCCCAGCATTTT.

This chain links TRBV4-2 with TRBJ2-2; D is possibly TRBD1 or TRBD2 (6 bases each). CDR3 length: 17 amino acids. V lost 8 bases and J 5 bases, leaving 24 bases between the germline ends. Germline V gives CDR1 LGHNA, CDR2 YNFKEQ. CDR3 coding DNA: TGTGCCAGCGGAAGGGGGTGGGGGACTGAGAGTACCGGGGAGCTGTTTTTT. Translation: CASGRGWGTESTGELFF.

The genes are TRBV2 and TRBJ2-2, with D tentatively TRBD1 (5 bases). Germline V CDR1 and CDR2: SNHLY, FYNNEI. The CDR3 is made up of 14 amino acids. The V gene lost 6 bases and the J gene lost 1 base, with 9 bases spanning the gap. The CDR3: CASRGTGNTGELFF. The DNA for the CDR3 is TGTGCCAGCAGGGGAACAGGGAACACCGGGGAGCTGTTTTTT.